A single sample is the source of the 6 T cell receptor beta chains below, sequenced in a study of OX40 agonist ivuxolimab in advanced cancers. This table comes from immunoSEQ multiplex PCR, and its TCRdb copy is limited to in-frame clones, with some not included. The sample has around 80,000 clones; 85% are singletons. Sequenced here: CD4+ or CD8+ T cells sorted from blood, sampled in a trial of the OX40 agonist ivuxolimab. The receptors stem from an adult with an advanced solid tumor such as melanoma, head and neck, liver or kidney cancer.

The chain uses TRBV6-5 and TRBJ1-6, with D perhaps TRBD1 (6 bases). CDR3 length: 15 amino acids. Trimming took 2 bases from V and 8 from J, leaving 13 bases between them. Germline lookup yields CDR1 MNHEY and CDR2 SVGAGI. This chain's CDR3 is CASSYLQGIDSPLHF. CDR3 nucleotides: TGTGCCAGCAGTTACCTACAGGGAATTGATTCACCCCTCCACTTT.

The chain combines TRBV6-4 with TRBJ1-4, with unresolved D. Germline V gene lookup returns CDR1 MRHNA and CDR2 SNTAGT. Trimming shortened V by 7 bases and J by 4 bases, and 19 bases separated the two germline ends. This CDR3 contains 16 residues. The chain's CDR3 is CASTVVVRGFNEKLFF. The CDR3 bases are TGTGCCAGCACTGTCGTCGTGCGAGGTTTTAATGAAAAACTGTTTTTT.

The chain carries TRBV15 and TRBJ1-1, with 8 bases aligning to TRBD1. Germline CDR1 and CDR2: LNHNV and YYDKDF (reference sequence). J gave up 4 bases and V 3 bases, and 7 bases lay outside the gene matches. The CDR3 length is 15 residues. CDR3 nucleotide sequence: TGTGCCACCAGCAGTATGGACAGGGCCGGCACTGAAGCTTTCTTT. It is translated as CATSSMDRAGTEAFF.

The chain links TRBV2 to TRBJ2-5; TRBD1 matches at 9 bases. Germline V lookup: CDR1 SNHLY, CDR2 FYNNEI. The ends lost 8 bases at V and 5 bases at J; junction bases unmatched: 12. The CDR3 length is 15 residues. CDR3 protein: CASGPRTGARETQYF. DNA for the CDR3: TGTGCCAGCGGGCCGAGGACAGGGGCGAGGGAGACCCAGTACTTC.

The rearrangement uses TRBV21-1 and TRBJ2-2; TRBD2 was called by the table and not checked on the DNA. TRBV21-1 counts as a pseudogene. The CDR3 is made up of 16 amino acids. The CDR3 coding sequence is TGTGCCAGCAACCCAAAGTCTAGCGGGTACACCGGGGAGCTGTTTTTT. Translation: CASNPKSSGYTGELFF.

The V gene is TRBV28, the J gene TRBJ1-1; 11 bases line up with TRBD1. Germline CDR1 reads MDHEN; CDR2 reads SYDVKM. The CDR3 spans 17 residues. The ends lost 6 bases at V and 2 bases at J; junction bases unmatched: 11. In DNA, the CDR3 is TGTGCCAGCAGAAACGGACAGGGGGCCGGGGAAAACACTGAAGCTTTCTTT. This sequence encodes CASRNGQGAGENTEAFF.